What follows describes a single T cell receptor beta chain. Its cognate antigen is unknown. The sample comes from a study of shared clonotypes between healthy human individuals. Method: immunoSEQ multiplex PCR; TCRdb's copy keeps in-frame clones and lacks some. The sample shows some 2,000,000 clones, nearly 97% of them seen only once. Trimming cost V 6 bases and J 0 bases, with 24 bases left between them. Germline V gene sequence: CDR1 MDHEN, CDR2 SYDVKM. This CDR3 is 18 amino acids long. Findings and limits, study-wide: Depth of sequencing was expected to influence donor clonotype sharing. Relative to clonotypes present in all four donors, those not shared had lower generation probabilities.

The chain is built from TRBV28 and TRBJ2-7, with D perhaps TRBD1 (6 bases). The TCR was taken from a man in his late teens or twenties in good health. Sequencing was performed on naive CD4+ T cells sorted from blood. As to subset: CD45RA+ positively selected. This CDR3 reads CASSLGGWGRNLSYEQYF. The CDR3 coding sequence is TGTGCCAGCAGCCTAGGGGGATGGGGCAGGAATCTCTCCTACGAGCAGTACTTC.